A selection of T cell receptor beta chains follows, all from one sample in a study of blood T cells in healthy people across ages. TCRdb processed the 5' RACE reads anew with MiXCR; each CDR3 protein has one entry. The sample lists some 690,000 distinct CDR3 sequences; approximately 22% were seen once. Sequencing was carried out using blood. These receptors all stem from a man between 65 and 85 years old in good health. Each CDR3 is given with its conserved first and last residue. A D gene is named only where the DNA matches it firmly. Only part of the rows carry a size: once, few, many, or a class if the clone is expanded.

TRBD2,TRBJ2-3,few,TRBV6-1,CASNKGRGSTDTQYF,TGTGCCAGCAACAAAGGGAGGGGAAGCACAGATACGCAGTATTTT
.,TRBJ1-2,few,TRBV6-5,CASTRGVNGYTF,TGTGCCAGCACAAGAGGAGTTAATGGCTACACCTTC
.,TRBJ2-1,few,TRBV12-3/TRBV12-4,CASSLAQVVGGQFF,TGTGCCAGCAGTTTGGCGCAAGTCGTTGGTGGGCAGTTCTTC
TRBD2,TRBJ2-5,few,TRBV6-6,CASGTRLAGDRETQYF,TGTGCCAGCGGTACGAGATTAGCGGGGGATCGCGAGACCCAGTACTTC
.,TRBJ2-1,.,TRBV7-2,CASSRGATSYNEQFF,TGTGCCAGCAGCCGTGGGGCCACGTCCTACAATGAGCAGTTCTTC
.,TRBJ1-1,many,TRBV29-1,CSVAGTEAFF,TGCAGCGTTGCAGGGACTGAAGCTTTCTTT
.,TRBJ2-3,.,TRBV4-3,CASSQDSVNTQYF,TGCGCCAGCAGCCAAGATTCTGTGAATACGCAGTATTTT
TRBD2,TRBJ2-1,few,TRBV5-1,CASSLSSSGRARNEQFF,TGCGCCAGCAGCTTGTCGAGTAGCGGGAGGGCGAGGAATGAGCAGTTCTTC
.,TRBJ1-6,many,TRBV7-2,CASSLGWVGDNSPLHF,TGTGCCAGCAGCTTAGGATGGGTAGGGGATAATTCACCCCTCCACTTT
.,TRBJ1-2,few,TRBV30,CASKGGENYGYTF,TGTGCCTCGAAGGGGGGGGAGAACTATGGCTACACCTTC
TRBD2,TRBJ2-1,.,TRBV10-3,CAISESGSGRGEQFF,TGTGCCATCAGTGAGTCCGGTAGCGGGAGAGGTGAGCAGTTCTTC
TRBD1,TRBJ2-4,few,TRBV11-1,CASSRQGVAKNIQYF,TGTGCCAGCAGTAGACAGGGGGTGGCCAAAAACATTCAGTACTTC
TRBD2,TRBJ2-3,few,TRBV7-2,CASRLSGGRTDTQYF,TGTGCCAGCAGACTTAGCGGGGGGCGCACAGATACGCAGTATTTT
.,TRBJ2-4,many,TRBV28,CASSLRPHIQYF,TGTGCCAGCAGTTTAAGGCCCCACATTCAGTACTTC
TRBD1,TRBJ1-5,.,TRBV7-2,CASSSQGQGAQPQHF,TGTGCCAGCAGCTCCCAAGGACAGGGGGCACAGCCCCAGCATTTT
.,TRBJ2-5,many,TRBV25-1,CASSDTRVQYF,TGTGCCAGCAGTGACACCCGTGTGCAGTACTTC
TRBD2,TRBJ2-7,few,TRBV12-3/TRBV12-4,CASSLVSGGREQYF,TGTGCCAGCAGTTTGGTATCGGGGGGGCGAGAGCAGTACTTC